These T cell receptor beta chains were read from a single sample in a study of OX40 agonist ivuxolimab in advanced cancers. The repertoire was sequenced with immunoSEQ multiplex PCR; TCRdb's copy has only in-frame clones and lacks some. The data show approximately 100,000 clones, roughly 91% seen once. Sequencing was performed on CD4+ or CD8+ T cells sorted from blood, taken in a trial of the OX40 agonist ivuxolimab. The origin of the receptors is an adult with an advanced solid tumor such as melanoma, head and neck, liver or kidney cancer. Each CDR3 is given with its conserved first and last residue. The order of the fields is V gene, clone size, J gene, CDR3 protein. Where a row states a size, it is once, few, many or the class of an expanded clone; other rows omit it.

>TRBV5-1|.|TRBJ1-1
CASSLGQGATEAFF
>TRBV7-2|.|TRBJ2-1
CASSLGGDAGGGYFF
>TRBV6-5|.|TRBJ1-1
CASSQGGGTEAFF
>TRBV25-1|.|TRBJ2-7
CASSPYLGTGGYEQYF
>TRBV29-1|once|TRBJ2-3
CSGERVGGDTQYF
>TRBV19|.|TRBJ2-2
CASSQTGAGELFF
>TRBV14|.|TRBJ2-5
CASSQAIGQGETQYF
>TRBV6-6|once|TRBJ1-2
CASSQSTGLYGYTF
>TRBV10-3|.|TRBJ2-7
CAISDSSYEQYF
>TRBV7-8|.|TRBJ2-2
CASSLGPAGNLGELFF
>TRBV19|.|TRBJ2-5
CASSISGLRETQYF
>TRBV4-2|.|TRBJ2-7
CASSPTSGSSFVNEQYF
>TRBV6-6|.|TRBJ2-1
CASSRRPGGEQFF
>TRBV6-5|.|TRBJ1-2
CASNPGGGSYGYTF
>TRBV6-5|.|TRBJ2-7
CASSSDGTYEQYF
>TRBV18|.|TRBJ1-3
CASSPFGNRAASSGNTIYF
>TRBV7-2|.|TRBJ2-7
CASSLLAGAYEQYF
>TRBV6-5|.|TRBJ2-7
CASSENRDRGEQYF
>TRBV4-2|.|TRBJ1-4
CASSQRDGATNEKLFF
>TRBV6-5|.|TRBJ1-5
CASSWGTASNQPQHF
>TRBV27|.|TRBJ2-7
CASSLSALTRVMPVFEQYF
>TRBV28|.|TRBJ2-5
CASRRGGQETQYF